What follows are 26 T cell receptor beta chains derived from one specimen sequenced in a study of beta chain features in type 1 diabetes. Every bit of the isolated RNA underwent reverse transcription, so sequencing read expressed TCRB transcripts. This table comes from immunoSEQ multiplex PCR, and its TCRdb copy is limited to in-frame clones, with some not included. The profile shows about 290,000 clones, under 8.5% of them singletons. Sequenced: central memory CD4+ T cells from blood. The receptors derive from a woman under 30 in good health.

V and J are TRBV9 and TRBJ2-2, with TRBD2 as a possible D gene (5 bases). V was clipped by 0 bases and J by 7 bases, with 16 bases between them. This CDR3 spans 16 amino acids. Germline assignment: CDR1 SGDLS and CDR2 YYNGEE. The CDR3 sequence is CASSVDGSVNFGELFF. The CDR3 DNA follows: TGTGCCAGCAGCGTAGACGGTAGCGTCAATTTCGGGGAGCTGTTTTTT.

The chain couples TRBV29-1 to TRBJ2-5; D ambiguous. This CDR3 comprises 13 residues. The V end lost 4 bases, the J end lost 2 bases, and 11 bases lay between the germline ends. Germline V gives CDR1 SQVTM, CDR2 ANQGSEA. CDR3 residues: CSVVSQLQETQYF. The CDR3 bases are TGCAGCGTTGTTTCACAGCTACAAGAGACCCAGTACTTC.

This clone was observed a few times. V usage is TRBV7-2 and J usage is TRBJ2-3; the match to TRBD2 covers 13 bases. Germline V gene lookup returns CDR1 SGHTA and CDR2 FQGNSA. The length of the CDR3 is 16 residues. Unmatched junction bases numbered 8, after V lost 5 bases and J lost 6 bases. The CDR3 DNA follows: TGTGCCAGCAGCCTCTGGACTAGCGGGAGACCTGATACGCAGTATTTT. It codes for CASSLWTSGRPDTQYF.

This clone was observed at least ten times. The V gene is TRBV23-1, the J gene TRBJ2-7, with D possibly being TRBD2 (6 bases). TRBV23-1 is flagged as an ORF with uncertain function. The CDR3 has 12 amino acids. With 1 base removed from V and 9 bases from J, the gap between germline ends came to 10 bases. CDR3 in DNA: TGCGCCAGCAGTCAATGGGGGGACGGGCAGTACGTC. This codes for CASSQWGDGQYV.

CDR3 loop: CASSSWGSGANVLTF. CDR3 nucleotide sequence: TGTGCCAGCAGCTCTTGGGGCTCTGGGGCCAACGTCCTGACTTTC. The chain carries TRBV11-2 and TRBJ2-6; D gene uncertain. CDR3 length: 15 amino acids. V lost 4 bases to trimming and J lost 0 bases, with 7 bases between them. CDR1 and CDR2 from the germline V gene are SGHAT and FQNNGV.

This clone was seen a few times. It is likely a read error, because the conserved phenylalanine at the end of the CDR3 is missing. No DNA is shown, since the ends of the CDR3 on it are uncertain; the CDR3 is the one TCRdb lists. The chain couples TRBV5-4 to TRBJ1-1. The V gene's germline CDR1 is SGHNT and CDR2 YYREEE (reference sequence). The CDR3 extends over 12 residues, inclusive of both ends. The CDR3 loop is CASSLGPGASVL.

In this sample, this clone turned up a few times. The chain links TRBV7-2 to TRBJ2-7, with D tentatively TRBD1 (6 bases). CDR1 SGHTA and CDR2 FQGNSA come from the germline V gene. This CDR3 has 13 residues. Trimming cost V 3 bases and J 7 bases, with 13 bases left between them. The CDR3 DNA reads TGTGCCAGCAGCTTCGGTCCAGGGGATGAGCAGTACGTC. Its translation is CASSFGPGDEQYV.

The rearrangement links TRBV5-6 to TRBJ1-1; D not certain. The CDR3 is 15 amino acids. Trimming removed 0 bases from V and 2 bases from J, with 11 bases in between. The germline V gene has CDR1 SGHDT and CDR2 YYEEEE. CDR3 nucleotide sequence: TGTGCCAGCAGCTTGGTTGGGGAGCTCAACACTGAAGCTTTCTTT. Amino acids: CASSLVGELNTEAFF.

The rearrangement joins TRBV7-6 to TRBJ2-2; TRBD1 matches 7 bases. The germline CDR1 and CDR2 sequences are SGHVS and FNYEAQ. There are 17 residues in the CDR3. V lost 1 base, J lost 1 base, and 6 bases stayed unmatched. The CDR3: CASSLVSGTVNTGELFF. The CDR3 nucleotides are TGTGCCAGCAGCTTAGTCTCTGGGACAGTGAACACCGGGGAGCTGTTTTTT.

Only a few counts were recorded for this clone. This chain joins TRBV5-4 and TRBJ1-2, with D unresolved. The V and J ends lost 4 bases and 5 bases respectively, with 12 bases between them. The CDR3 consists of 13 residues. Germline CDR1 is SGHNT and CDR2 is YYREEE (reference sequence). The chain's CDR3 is CASSRLEVYGYTF. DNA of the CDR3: TGTGCCAGCAGCCGGCTGGAGGTGTATGGCTACACCTTC.

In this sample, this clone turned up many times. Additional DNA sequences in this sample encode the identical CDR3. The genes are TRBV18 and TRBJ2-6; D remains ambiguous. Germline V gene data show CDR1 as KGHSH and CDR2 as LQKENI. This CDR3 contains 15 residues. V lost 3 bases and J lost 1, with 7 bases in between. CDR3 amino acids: CASSPRTSGANVLTF. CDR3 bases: TGTGCCAGCTCACCTAGGACGTCTGGGGCCAACGTCCTGACTTTC.

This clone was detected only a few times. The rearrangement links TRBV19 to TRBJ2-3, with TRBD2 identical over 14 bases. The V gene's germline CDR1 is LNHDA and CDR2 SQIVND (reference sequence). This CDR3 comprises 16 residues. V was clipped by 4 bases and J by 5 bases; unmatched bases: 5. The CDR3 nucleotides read TGTGCCAGTAGTAACCGACTAGCGGGGGGGCAAGATACGCAGTATTTT. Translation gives CASSNRLAGGQDTQYF.

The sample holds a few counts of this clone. CDR3 protein: CASSPRRGTGELFF. The CDR3 bases are TGTGCCAGCAGTCCACGCCGGGGGACCGGGGAGCTGTTTTTT. The chain couples TRBV6-5 to TRBJ2-2; maybe TRBD2 (6 bases). Germline V CDR1 and CDR2: MNHEY, SVGAGI. V was trimmed by 5 bases and J by 5 bases, leaving 12 bases between them. This CDR3 has 14 residues.

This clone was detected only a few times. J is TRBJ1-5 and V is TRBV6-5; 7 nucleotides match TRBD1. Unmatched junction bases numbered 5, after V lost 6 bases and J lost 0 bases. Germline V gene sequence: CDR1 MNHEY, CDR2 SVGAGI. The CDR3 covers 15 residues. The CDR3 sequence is CASRVTGSSNQPQHF. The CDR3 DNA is TGTGCCAGCAGGGTGACAGGGTCTAGCAATCAGCCCCAGCATTTT.

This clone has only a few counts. The CDR3 reads CASSEDSGNTIYF. The CDR3 coding sequence is TGTGCCAGCTCCGAGGACTCTGGAAACACCATATATTTT. The V gene is TRBV18, the J gene TRBJ1-3; the D is unclear. The CDR3 spans 13 residues. Germline CDR1 KGHSH, CDR2 LQKENI. V lost 6 bases to trimming and J lost 0 bases, with 6 bases between them. The full variable domain, rest sourced from reference TRBV18 and TRBJ1-3, is NAGVMQNPRHLVRRRGQEARLRCSPMKGHSHVYWYRQLPEEGLKFMVYLQKENIIDESGMPKERFSAEFPKEGPSILRIQQVVRGDSAAYFCASSEDSGNTIYFGEGSWLTVV.

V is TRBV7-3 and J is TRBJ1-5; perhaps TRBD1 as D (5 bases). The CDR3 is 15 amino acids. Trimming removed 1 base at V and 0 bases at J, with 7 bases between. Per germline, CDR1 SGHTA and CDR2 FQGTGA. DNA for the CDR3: TGTGCCAGCAGCTTAAGGGGGGGTAGCAATCAGCCCCAGCATTTT. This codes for CASSLRGGSNQPQHF.

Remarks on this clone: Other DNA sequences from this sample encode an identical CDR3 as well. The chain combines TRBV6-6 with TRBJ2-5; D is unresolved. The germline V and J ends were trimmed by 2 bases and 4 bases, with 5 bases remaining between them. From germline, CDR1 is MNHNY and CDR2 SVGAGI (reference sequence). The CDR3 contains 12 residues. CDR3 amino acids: CASSYVGETQYF. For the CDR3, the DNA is TGTGCCAGCAGTTACGTCGGAGAGACCCAGTACTTC.

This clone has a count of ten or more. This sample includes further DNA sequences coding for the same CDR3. Here the CDR3 reads CASSQEGTSVETQYF. For the CDR3, the DNA is TGCGCCAGCAGCCAAGAGGGGACTAGCGTAGAGACCCAGTACTTC. This sequence joins TRBV4-1 and TRBJ2-5; 10 bases fit TRBD2. The CDR3 extends over 15 amino acids. V shed 0 bases and J 4 bases; nucleotides not matched to a gene: 2. Germline-derived CDR1 and CDR2 are MGHRA and YSYEKL.

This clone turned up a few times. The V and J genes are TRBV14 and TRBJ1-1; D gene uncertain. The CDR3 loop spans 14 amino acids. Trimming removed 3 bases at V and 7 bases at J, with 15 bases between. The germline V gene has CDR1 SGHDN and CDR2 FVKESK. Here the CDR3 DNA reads TGTGCCAGCAGCCACCAGACGGGATGGGGTGAAGCTTTCTTT. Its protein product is CASSHQTGWGEAFF.

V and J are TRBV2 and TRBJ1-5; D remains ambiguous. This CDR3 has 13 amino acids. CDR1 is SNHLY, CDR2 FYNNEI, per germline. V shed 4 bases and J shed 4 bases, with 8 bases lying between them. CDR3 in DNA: TGTGCCAGCAGTGGATCTTCTAATCAGCCCCAGCATTTT. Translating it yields CASSGSSNQPQHF.

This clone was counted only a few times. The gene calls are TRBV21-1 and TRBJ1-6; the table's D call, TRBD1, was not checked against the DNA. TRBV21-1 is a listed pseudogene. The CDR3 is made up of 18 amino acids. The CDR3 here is CASSNAGTLSSYNSPLHF. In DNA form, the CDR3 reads TGTGCCAGCAGCAATGCCGGGACATTAAGCTCCTATAATTCACCCCTCCACTTT.

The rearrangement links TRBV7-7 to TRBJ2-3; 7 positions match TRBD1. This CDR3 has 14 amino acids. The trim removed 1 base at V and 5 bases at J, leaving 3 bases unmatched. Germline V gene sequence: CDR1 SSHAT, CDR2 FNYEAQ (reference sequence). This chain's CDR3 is CASSLGQGGDTQYF. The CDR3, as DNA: TGTGCCAGCAGCTTAGGACAGGGCGGAGATACGCAGTATTTT.

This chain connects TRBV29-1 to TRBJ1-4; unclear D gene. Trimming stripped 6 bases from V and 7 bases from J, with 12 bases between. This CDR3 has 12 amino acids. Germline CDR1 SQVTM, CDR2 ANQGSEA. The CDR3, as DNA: TGCAGCGTCTACGGGGTGGGTGAAAAACTGTTTTTT. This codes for CSVYGVGEKLFF. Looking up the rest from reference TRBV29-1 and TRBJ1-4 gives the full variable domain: SAVISQKPSRDICQRGTSLTIQCQVDSQVTMMFWYRQQPGQSLTLIATANQGSEATYESGFVIDKFPISRPNLTFSTLTVSNMSPEDSSIYLCSVYGVGEKLFFGSGTQLSVL.

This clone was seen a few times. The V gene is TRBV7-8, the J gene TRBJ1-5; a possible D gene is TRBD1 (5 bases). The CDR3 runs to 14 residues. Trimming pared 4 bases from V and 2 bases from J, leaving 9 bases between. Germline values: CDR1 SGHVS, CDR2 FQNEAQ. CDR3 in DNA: TGTGCCAGCAGCTCCAGGGAGGGCAATCAGCCCCAGCATTTT. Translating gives CASSSREGNQPQHF. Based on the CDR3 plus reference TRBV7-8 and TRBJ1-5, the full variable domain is GAGVSQSPRYKVAKRGQDVALRCDPISGHVSLFWYQQALGQGPEFLTYFQNEAQLDKSGLPSDRFFAERPEGSVSTLKIQRTQQEDSAVYLCASSSREGNQPQHFGDGTRLSIL.

CDR3 in DNA: TGTGCCAGCAGCCGATACTCGGGGGTCTCCTACGAGCAGTACTTC. Protein product: CASSRYSGVSYEQYF. The V and J genes are TRBV11-1 and TRBJ2-7; maybe TRBD2 (6 bases). The ends were cut back, 5 bases at V and 0 bases at J, with 14 bases in the middle. In germline, CDR1 is SGHAT, CDR2 FQDESV (reference sequence). The length of the CDR3 is 15 residues.

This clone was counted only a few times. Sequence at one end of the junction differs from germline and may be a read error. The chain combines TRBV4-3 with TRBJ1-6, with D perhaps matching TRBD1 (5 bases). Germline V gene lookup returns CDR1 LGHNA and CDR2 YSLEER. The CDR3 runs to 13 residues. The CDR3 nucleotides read TGCGCCAGCAGCTCGGGGCAGAATTCACCCCTCCTCTTT. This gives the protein CASSSGQNSPLLF.